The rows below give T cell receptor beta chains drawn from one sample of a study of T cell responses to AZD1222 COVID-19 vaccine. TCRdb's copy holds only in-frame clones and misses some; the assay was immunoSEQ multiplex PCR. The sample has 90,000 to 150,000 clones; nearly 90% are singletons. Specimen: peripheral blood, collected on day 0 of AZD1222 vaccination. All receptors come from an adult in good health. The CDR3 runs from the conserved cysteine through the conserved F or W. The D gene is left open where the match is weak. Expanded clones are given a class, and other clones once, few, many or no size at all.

DNA: TGCAGCGCCCTCCGGGGCCCCTACGAGCAGTACTTC
CDR3: CSALRGPYEQYF
V: TRBV29-1
D: NA
length: 12
J: TRBJ2-7
size: NA

DNA: TGTGCCAGCAGCTTTGGGGGTAAAAGGGAAAAACTGTTTTTT
CDR3: CASSFGGKREKLFF
V: TRBV11-2
D: NA
length: 14
J: TRBJ1-4
size: NA

DNA: TGTGCCAGCCAGGGATTCTATGGCTACACCTTC
CDR3: CASQGFYGYTF
V: TRBV6-5
D: NA
length: 11
J: TRBJ1-2
size: NA

DNA: TGTGCCAGCAGCCCGCGGACTGGAGGCAATGAGCAGTTCTTC
CDR3: CASSPRTGGNEQFF
V: TRBV11-3
D: NA
length: 14
J: TRBJ2-1
size: NA

DNA: TGTGCCAGCAGTTCTCAGGGTGAATACGAGCAGTACTTC
CDR3: CASSSQGEYEQYF
V: TRBV5-5
D: NA
length: 13
J: TRBJ2-7
size: NA

DNA: TGTGCCAGCAGCTCAGTAGCGGGAAAGGACGAGCAGTACTTC
CDR3: CASSSVAGKDEQYF
V: TRBV5-4
D: TRBD2
length: 14
J: TRBJ2-7
size: medium-sized

DNA: TGTGCCAGTAGTACCCCCGACCACAACCAAGAGACCCAGTACTTC
CDR3: CASSTPDHNQETQYF
V: TRBV19
D: NA
length: 15
J: TRBJ2-5
size: NA

DNA: TGTGCCAGCAGCCAAAGTGACAAGATGAACACTGAAGCTTTCTTT
CDR3: CASSQSDKMNTEAFF
V: TRBV16
D: NA
length: 15
J: TRBJ1-1
size: NA

DNA: TGTGCCAGCAGTGGACAGGGGGCGGGAGAGCAGTACTTC
CDR3: CASSGQGAGEQYF
V: TRBV2
D: TRBD1
length: 13
J: TRBJ2-7
size: NA

DNA: TGTGCCAGCAGCAGGGGACTAGCGGGAGAGACCCAGTACTTC
CDR3: CASSRGLAGETQYF
V: TRBV7-2
D: TRBD2
length: 14
J: TRBJ2-5
size: NA

DNA: TGTGCCAGCTCACCAACCCGGGAGTTCTCTGGAAACACCATATATTTT
CDR3: CASSPTREFSGNTIYF
V: TRBV18
D: NA
length: 16
J: TRBJ1-3
size: NA

DNA: TGTGCCTGGAGTGGGGGGTGGGGAGACTACGAGCAGTACTTC
CDR3: CAWSGGWGDYEQYF
V: TRBV30
D: NA
length: 14
J: TRBJ2-7
size: NA

DNA: TGTGCCAGCAGTGAAGCGGTGGATTTCGGCTACACCTTC
CDR3: CASSEAVDFGYTF
V: TRBV2
D: NA
length: 13
J: TRBJ1-2
size: NA

DNA: TGTGCCAGCAGCCTTTTCGGGGCGCATCAAGAGACCCAGTACTTC
CDR3: CASSLFGAHQETQYF
V: TRBV5-4
D: NA
length: 15
J: TRBJ2-5
size: NA

DNA: TGTGCCAGCAGCTCGGGACACCTCTCCTCCTACGAGCAGTACTTC
CDR3: CASSSGHLSSYEQYF
V: TRBV6-6
D: NA
length: 15
J: TRBJ2-7
size: NA

DNA: TGTGCCAGCAGTTTAACTAGCGGGAGCACAGATACGCAGTATTTT
CDR3: CASSLTSGSTDTQYF
V: TRBV27
D: TRBD2
length: 15
J: TRBJ2-3
size: NA

DNA: TGTGCCAGCAGCCAAGGGCAGAATGAAAAACTGTTTTTT
CDR3: CASSQGQNEKLFF
V: TRBV4-2
D: NA
length: 13
J: TRBJ1-4
size: NA

DNA: TGTGCCAGTAGTAGGGGGGAGGACACCGGGGAGCTGTTTTTT
CDR3: CASSRGEDTGELFF
V: TRBV19
D: NA
length: 14
J: TRBJ2-2
size: NA

DNA: TGTGCCAGCAGCCCCAGGGGGTATGAGCAGTTCTTC
CDR3: CASSPRGYEQFF
V: TRBV27
D: TRBD1
length: 12
J: TRBJ2-1
size: NA

DNA: TGTGCCAGCAGCTTAGCCGGACAGGGGGCAAGTAATCAGCCCCAGCATTTT
CDR3: CASSLAGQGASNQPQHF
V: TRBV7-8
D: TRBD1
length: 17
J: TRBJ1-5
size: NA

DNA: TGTGCCACCAGCAGAGATCTTGGGCTCCAACAGTACTTC
CDR3: CATSRDLGLQQYF
V: TRBV15
D: NA
length: 13
J: TRBJ2-4
size: NA

DNA: TGTGCCAGTAGTCAGGGAAACAATCAGCCCCAGCATTTT
CDR3: CASSQGNNQPQHF
V: TRBV19
D: NA
length: 13
J: TRBJ1-5
size: NA

DNA: TGTGCCAGCAGTTACGGTACGGATTCCCGAATGTATGGCTACACCTTC
CDR3: CASSYGTDSRMYGYTF
V: TRBV6-5
D: NA
length: 16
J: TRBJ1-2
size: once

DNA: TGTGCCAGCACTGAATACGGGGGCAATAGCAATCAGCCCCAGCATTTT
CDR3: CASTEYGGNSNQPQHF
V: TRBV6-1
D: NA
length: 16
J: TRBJ1-5
size: NA

DNA: TGTGCCAGCTTCGCCAATCAAGGACTAGCGGGATTTGAGCAGTTCTTC
CDR3: CASFANQGLAGFEQFF
V: TRBV2
D: TRBD2
length: 16
J: TRBJ2-1
size: NA

DNA: TGTGCCAGTAGCCTGATGGGAAACTATGGCTACACCTTC
CDR3: CASSLMGNYGYTF
V: TRBV19
D: NA
length: 13
J: TRBJ1-2
size: NA

DNA: TGCGCCAGCAGCCCAGTTGTGGTGGCCGGGGAGCTGTTTTTT
CDR3: CASSPVVVAGELFF
V: TRBV5-1
D: NA
length: 14
J: TRBJ2-2
size: NA

DNA: TGTGCCAGTAGTATCCCCCAATTTCGGGTTTATGGCTACACCTTC
CDR3: CASSIPQFRVYGYTF
V: TRBV19
D: NA
length: 15
J: TRBJ1-2
size: NA

DNA: TGTGCCAGCAGCTTAGAACAGGAGCGTCAAAATGAGCAGTTCTTC
CDR3: CASSLEQERQNEQFF
V: TRBV11-1
D: NA
length: 15
J: TRBJ2-1
size: NA

DNA: TGTGCCAGCAGCCCCGGGCACAACCCGCGGTATGGCTACACCTTC
CDR3: CASSPGHNPRYGYTF
V: TRBV14
D: NA
length: 15
J: TRBJ1-2
size: NA